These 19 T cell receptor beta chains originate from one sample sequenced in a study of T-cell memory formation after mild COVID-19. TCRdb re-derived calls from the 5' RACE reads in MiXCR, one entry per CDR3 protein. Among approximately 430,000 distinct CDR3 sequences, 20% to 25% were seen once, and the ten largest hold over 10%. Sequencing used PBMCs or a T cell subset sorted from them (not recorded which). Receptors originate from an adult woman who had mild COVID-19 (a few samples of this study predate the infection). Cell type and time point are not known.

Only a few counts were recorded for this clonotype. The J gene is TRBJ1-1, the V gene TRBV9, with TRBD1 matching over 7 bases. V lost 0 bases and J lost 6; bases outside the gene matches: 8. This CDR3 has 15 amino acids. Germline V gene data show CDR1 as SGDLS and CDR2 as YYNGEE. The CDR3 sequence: CASSVVEGARSEAFF. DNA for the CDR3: TGTGCCAGCAGCGTAGTAGAGGGGGCGCGTTCTGAAGCTTTCTTT.

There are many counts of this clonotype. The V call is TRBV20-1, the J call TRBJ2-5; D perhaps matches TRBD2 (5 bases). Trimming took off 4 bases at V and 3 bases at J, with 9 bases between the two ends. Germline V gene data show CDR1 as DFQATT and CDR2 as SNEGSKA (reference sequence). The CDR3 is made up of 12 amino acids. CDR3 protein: CSAISGKETQYF. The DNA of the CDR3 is TGCAGTGCTATATCCGGGAAAGAGACCCAGTACTTC.

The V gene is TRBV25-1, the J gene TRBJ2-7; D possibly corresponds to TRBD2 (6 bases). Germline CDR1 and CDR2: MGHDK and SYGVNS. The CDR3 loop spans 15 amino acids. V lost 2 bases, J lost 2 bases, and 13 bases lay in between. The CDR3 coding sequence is TGTGCCAGCAGTGAACGGGGGACGATGACCTACGAGCAGTACTTC. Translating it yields CASSERGTMTYEQYF.

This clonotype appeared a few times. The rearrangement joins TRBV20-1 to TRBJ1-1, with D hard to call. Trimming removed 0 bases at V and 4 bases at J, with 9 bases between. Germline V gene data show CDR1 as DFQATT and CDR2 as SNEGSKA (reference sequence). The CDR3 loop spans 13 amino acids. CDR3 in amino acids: CSARDYRSTEAFF. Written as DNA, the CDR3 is TGCAGTGCTAGAGATTATCGCAGCACTGAAGCTTTCTTT.

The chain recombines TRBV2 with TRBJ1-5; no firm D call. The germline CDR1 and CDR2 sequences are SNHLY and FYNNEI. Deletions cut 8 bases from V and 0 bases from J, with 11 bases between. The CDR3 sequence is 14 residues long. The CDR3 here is CASGERYSNQPQHF. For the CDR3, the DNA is TGTGCCAGCGGGGAACGGTATAGCAATCAGCCCCAGCATTTT.

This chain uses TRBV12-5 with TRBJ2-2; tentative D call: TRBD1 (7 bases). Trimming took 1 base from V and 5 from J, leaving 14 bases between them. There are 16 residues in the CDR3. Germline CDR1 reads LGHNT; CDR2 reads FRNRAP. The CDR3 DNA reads TGTGCTAGTGGTTTGGGCCTACAGGGGACTACCGGGGAGCTGTTTTTT. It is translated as CASGLGLQGTTGELFF.

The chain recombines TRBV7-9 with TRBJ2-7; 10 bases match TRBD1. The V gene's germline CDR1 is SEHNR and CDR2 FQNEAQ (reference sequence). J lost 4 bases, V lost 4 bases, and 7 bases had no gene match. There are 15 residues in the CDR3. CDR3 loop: CASSSADRGMYEQYF. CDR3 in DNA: TGTGCCAGCAGCTCAGCGGACAGGGGGATGTACGAGCAGTACTTC.

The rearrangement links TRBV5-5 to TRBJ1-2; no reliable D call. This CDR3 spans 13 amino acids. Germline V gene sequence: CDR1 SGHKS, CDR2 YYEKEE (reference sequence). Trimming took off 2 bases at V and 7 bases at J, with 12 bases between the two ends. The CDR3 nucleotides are TGTGCCAGCAGCTTACGGGTCGACGGTGGCTACACCTTC. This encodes CASSLRVDGGYTF.

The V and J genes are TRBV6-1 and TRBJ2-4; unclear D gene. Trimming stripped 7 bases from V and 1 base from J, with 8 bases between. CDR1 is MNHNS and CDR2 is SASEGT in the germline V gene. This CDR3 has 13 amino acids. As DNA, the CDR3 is TGTGCCAGCAACCTCCAGGCCAAAAACATTCAGTACTTC. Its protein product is CASNLQAKNIQYF.

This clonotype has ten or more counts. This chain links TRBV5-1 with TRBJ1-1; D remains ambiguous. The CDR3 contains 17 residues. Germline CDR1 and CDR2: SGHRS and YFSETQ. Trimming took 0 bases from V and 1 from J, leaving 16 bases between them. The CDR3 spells CASSLDPGAGQNTEAFF. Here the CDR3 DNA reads TGCGCCAGCAGCTTGGACCCCGGAGCTGGGCAGAACACTGAAGCTTTCTTT. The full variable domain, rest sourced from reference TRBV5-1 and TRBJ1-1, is KAGVTQTPRYLIKTRGQQVTLSCSPISGHRSVSWYQQTPGQGLQFLFEYFSETQRNKGNFPGRFSGRQFSNSRSEMNVSTLELGDSALYLCASSLDPGAGQNTEAFFGQGTRLTVV.

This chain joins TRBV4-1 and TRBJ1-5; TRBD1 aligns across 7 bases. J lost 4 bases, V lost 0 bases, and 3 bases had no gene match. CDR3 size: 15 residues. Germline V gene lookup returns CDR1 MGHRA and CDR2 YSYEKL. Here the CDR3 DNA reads TGCGCCAGCAGCCAAGAGATACAGGGGAATCAGCCCCAGCATTTT. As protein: CASSQEIQGNQPQHF.

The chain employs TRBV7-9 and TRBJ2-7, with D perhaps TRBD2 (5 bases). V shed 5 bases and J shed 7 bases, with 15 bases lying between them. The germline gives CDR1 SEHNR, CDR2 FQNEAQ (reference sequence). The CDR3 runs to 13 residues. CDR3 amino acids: CASSTWESGEQYF. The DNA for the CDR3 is TGTGCCAGCAGCACGTGGGAATCGGGAGAGCAGTACTTC.

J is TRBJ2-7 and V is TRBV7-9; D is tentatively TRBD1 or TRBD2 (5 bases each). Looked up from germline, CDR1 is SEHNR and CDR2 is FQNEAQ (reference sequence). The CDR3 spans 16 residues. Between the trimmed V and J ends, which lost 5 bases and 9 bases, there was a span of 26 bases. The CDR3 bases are TGTGCCAGCAGCCAGACCCCGGGACCGACTCCCGCCTTGCAGTACTTC. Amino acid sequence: CASSQTPGPTPALQYF.

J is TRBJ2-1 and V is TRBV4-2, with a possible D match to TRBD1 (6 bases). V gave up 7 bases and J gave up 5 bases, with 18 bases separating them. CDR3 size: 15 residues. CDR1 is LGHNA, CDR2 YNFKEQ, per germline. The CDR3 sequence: CASTGSGQNNNEQFF. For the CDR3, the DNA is TGTGCCAGCACCGGCAGCGGACAGAATAACAATGAGCAGTTCTTC.

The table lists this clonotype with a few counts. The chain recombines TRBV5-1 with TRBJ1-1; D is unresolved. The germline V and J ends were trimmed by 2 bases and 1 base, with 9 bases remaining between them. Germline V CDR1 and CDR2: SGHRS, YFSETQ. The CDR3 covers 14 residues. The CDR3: CASSLGRPNTEAFF. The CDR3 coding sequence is TGCGCCAGCAGCTTAGGAAGGCCGAACACTGAAGCTTTCTTT.

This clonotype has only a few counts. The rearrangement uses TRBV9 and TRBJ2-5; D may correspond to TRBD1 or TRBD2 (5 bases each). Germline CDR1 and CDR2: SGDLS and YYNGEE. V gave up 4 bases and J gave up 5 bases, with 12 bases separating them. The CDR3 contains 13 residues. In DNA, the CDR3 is TGTGCCAGCAGCAACGGGGCCCTGGAGACCCAGTACTTC. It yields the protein CASSNGALETQYF. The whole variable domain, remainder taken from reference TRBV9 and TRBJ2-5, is DSGVTQTPKHLITATGQRVTLRCSPRSGDLSVYWYQQSLDQGLQFLIQYYNGEERAKGNILERFSAQQFPDLHSELNLSSLELGDSALYFCASSNGALETQYFGPGTRLLVL.

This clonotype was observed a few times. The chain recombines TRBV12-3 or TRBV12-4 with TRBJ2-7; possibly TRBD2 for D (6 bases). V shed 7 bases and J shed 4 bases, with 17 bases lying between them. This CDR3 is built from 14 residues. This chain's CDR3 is CASTGTVDAYEQYF. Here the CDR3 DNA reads TGTGCCAGCACCGGGACTGTCGACGCATACGAGCAGTACTTC.

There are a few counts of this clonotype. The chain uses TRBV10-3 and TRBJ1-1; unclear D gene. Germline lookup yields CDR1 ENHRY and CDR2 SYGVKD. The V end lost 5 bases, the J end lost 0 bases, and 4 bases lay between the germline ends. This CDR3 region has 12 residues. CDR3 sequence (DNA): TGTGCCATCAGTCCCATGAACACTGAAGCTTTCTTT. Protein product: CAISPMNTEAFF.

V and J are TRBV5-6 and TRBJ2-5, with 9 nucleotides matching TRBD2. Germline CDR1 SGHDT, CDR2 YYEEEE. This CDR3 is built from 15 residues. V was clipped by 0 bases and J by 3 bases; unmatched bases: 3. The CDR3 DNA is TGTGCCAGCAGCTTGGTAGCGGGAGTTAAAGAGACCCAGTACTTC. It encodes CASSLVAGVKETQYF. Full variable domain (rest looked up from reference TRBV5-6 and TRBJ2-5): DAGVTQSPTHLIKTRGQQVTLRCSPKSGHDTVSWYQQALGQGPQFIFQYYEEEERQRGNFPDRFSGHQFPNYSSELNVNALLLGDSALYLCASSLVAGVKETQYFGPGTRLLVL.